This T cell receptor beta chain was sequenced for a study of blood T cell repertoires in COVID-19. On the study more broadly: Sources were T cells, B-cell-depleted T cells, or PBMCs; the material itself was cDNA or gDNA.

CDR3 length: 16 amino acids. The V and J ends lost 0 bases and 6 bases, in that order; junction bases with no gene match: 6. Germline V gives CDR1 SNHLY, CDR2 FYNNEI. Measured with immunoSEQ multiplex PCR; TCRdb has only the in-frame clones, and not every one. The profile shows about 46,000 clones, roughly 87% of them singletons. This receptor was taken from a man aged 55 to 70 with active COVID-19. The rearrangement links TRBV2 to TRBJ1-4; TRBD1 matches at 8 bases. The specimen was peripheral blood. CDR3 in DNA: TGTGCCAGCAGTGAAGCTGCGACAGGGGCGGATGAAAAACTGTTTTTT. This sequence encodes CASSEAATGADEKLFF.